This T cell receptor beta chain was obtained from a study of CD8+CD57+ T cells in acquired aplastic anemia. This clonotype showed up many times. Deletions cut 3 bases from V and 5 bases from J, with 9 bases between. In germline, CDR1 is LGHNA, CDR2 YNFKEQ. The CDR3 runs 13 residues. The authors sequenced patients whose flow cytometry had shown CD8+CD57+ cell expansion. Investigators profiled TCR beta VDJ and CDR3 from genomic DNA template. MiXCR was run by TCRdb on the reads, yielding one entry per CDR3 protein. Of 150,000 to 180,000 distinct CDR3 sequences in the sample, roughly 49% are singletons; the top ten hold around 12%.

Sequenced sample: sorted CD4+, CD8+, or CD8+CD57+ T cells (not recorded which) from PBMCs. V is TRBV4-2 and J is TRBJ2-3; D unresolved. The clonotype originates from a human donor with aplastic anemia. CDR3 sequence: CASSHALGDTQYF. The CDR3 DNA follows: TGTGCCAGCAGCCACGCACTTGGAGATACGCAGTATTTT.